The 32 T cell receptor beta chains in this list originate from one sample, sequenced in a study of T cells after yellow fever vaccination. TCRdb reanalysed the 5' RACE reads using MiXCR and keeps one entry per CDR3 protein. The sample consists of 300,000 to 400,000 distinct CDR3 sequences, roughly 6.1% of them appearing once. This material consisted of PBMCs, taken 5 days after the yellow fever booster vaccination. Receptors were obtained from a man aged 25-40 years who received the YFV17D yellow fever vaccine.

The rearrangement uses TRBV20-1 and TRBJ2-7; D gene ambiguous. Trimming removed 0 bases at V and 4 bases at J, with 10 bases between. Germline-derived CDR1 and CDR2 are DFQATT and SNEGSKA (reference sequence). The CDR3 sequence is 13 residues long. The CDR3 nucleotides are TGCAGTGCTAGAGATCCGCTCTCTTACGAGCAGTACTTC. Translated, it gives CSARDPLSYEQYF.

This chain uses TRBV4-3 with TRBJ2-6, with D perhaps given as TRBD1 or TRBD2 (5 bases each). The CDR3 has 17 amino acids. Trimming shortened V by 5 bases and J by 0 bases, and 14 bases separated the two germline ends. Germline CDR1 reads LGHNA; CDR2 reads YSLEER. CDR3 sequence: CASSAGTASSGANVLTF. The CDR3, as DNA: TGCGCCAGCAGCGCCGGGACCGCCAGCTCTGGGGCCAACGTCCTGACTTTC.

This clonotype was counted between two and nine times. The chain combines TRBV27 with TRBJ2-7; D might be TRBD2 (5 bases). CDR1 is MNHEY and CDR2 is SMNVEV in the germline V gene (reference sequence). The CDR3 has 14 amino acids. Trimming took off 7 bases at V and 2 bases at J, with 15 bases between the two ends. The CDR3 region is CASTPVGGPYEQYF. The CDR3 nucleotides are TGTGCCAGCACCCCGGTCGGAGGTCCCTACGAGCAGTACTTC.

Ten or more counts support this clonotype. The V call is TRBV29-1, the J call TRBJ1-1; D is perhaps TRBD1 (6 bases). The length of the CDR3 is 11 residues. V lost 7 bases, J lost 7 bases, and 13 bases lay in between. CDR1 and CDR2 from the germline V gene are SQVTM and ANQGSEA. The CDR3 sequence is CSAGQLGEAFF. The CDR3 DNA sequence: TGCAGCGCCGGACAGTTAGGTGAAGCTTTCTTT.

The chain joins TRBV3-1 to TRBJ2-2; a possible D gene is TRBD1 (6 bases). This CDR3 is 15 amino acids long. Trimming shortened V by 2 bases and J by 4 bases, and 11 bases separated the two germline ends. Germline values: CDR1 LGHDT, CDR2 YNNKEL (reference sequence). Here the CDR3 reads CASSQRGSSTGELFF. The DNA of the CDR3 is TGTGCCAGCAGCCAAAGGGGGTCCAGCACCGGGGAGCTGTTTTTT.

The chain carries TRBV6-2 or TRBV6-3 and TRBJ2-2; D gene ambiguous. Trimming took off 2 bases at V and 5 bases at J, with 9 bases between the two ends. Per germline, CDR1 MNHEY and CDR2 SVGEGT. The CDR3 totals 14 residues. The CDR3 spells CASSYDFETGELFF. The CDR3 bases are TGTGCCAGCAGTTACGATTTTGAGACCGGGGAGCTGTTTTTT.

This clonotype was observed a few times. The chain links TRBV30 to TRBJ2-2; no clear D gene. Trimming took 2 bases from V and 4 from J, leaving 5 bases between them. The CDR3 runs 12 residues. Germline-derived CDR1 and CDR2 are GTSNPN and SVGIG (reference sequence). In DNA, the CDR3 is TGTGCCTGGAGTCACAGCACCGGGGAGCTGTTTTTT. Amino acids: CAWSHSTGELFF. The whole variable domain, filled in from reference TRBV30 and TRBJ2-2, reads SQTIHQWPATLVQPVGSPLSLECTVEGTSNPNLYWYRQAAGRGLQLLFYSVGIGQISSEVPQNLSASRPQDRQFILSSKKLLLSDSGFYLCAWSHSTGELFFGEGSRLTVL.

V gene TRBV29-1 combines with J gene TRBJ1-4; 7 bases match TRBD1. Germline values: CDR1 SQVTM, CDR2 ANQGSEA. The CDR3 has 15 residues. V shed 5 bases and J 7 bases; nucleotides not matched to a gene: 13. The CDR3 region is CSVSYTGQEGEKLFF. DNA of the CDR3: TGCAGCGTTTCCTATACCGGACAGGAGGGTGAAAAACTGTTTTTT.

This clonotype was counted only a few times. J is TRBJ1-1 and V is TRBV12-3 or TRBV12-4; no firm D call. The V end lost 4 bases, the J end lost 2 bases, and 8 bases lay between the germline ends. The CDR3 is 13 amino acids. CDR3 residues: CASSSYRNTEAFF. DNA for the CDR3: TGTGCCAGCAGTTCCTACAGAAACACTGAAGCTTTCTTT.

The genes are TRBV20-1 and TRBJ2-5, with 8 bases that match TRBD2. Germline values: CDR1 DFQATT, CDR2 SNEGSKA (reference sequence). This CDR3 contains 16 residues. V shed 5 bases, J shed 5 bases, and the junction held 16 bases outside the gene matches. The CDR3 reads CSALGLGNPGGETQYF. As DNA, the CDR3 is TGCAGTGCTCTGGGACTAGGCAACCCGGGTGGGGAGACCCAGTACTTC.

This clonotype was detected only a few times. The CDR3 spells CASSPTGANGDTQYF. In DNA form, the CDR3 reads TGTGCCAGTAGCCCGACAGGGGCCAATGGGGATACGCAGTATTTT. The rearrangement links TRBV19 to TRBJ2-3; TRBD1 matches 8 bases. V shed 6 bases and J 6 bases; nucleotides not matched to a gene: 11. CDR1 is LNHDA, CDR2 SQIVND, per germline (reference sequence). CDR3 size: 15 residues.

This clonotype was seen a handful of times. The rearrangement links TRBV7-8 to TRBJ2-1; D ambiguous. Germline V CDR1 and CDR2: SGHVS, FQNEAQ. This CDR3 spans 14 amino acids. V lost 3 bases and J 6 bases, leaving 12 bases between the germline ends. CDR3 DNA sequence: TGTGCCAGCAGCTTGAAGGCGTCCGGCAATGAGCAGTTCTTC. Protein: CASSLKASGNEQFF.

This clonotype appeared many times. The genes are TRBV20-1 and TRBJ2-1; 7 bases line up with TRBD2. CDR3 size: 14 residues. The V segment lost 3 bases and the J segment 10 bases; nucleotides outside the gene matches: 12. CDR1 is DFQATT, CDR2 SNEGSKA, per germline (reference sequence). CDR3 loop: CSASSPGGGYEQFF. In nucleotides, the CDR3 is TGCAGTGCTAGTTCCCCGGGAGGAGGGTACGAGCAGTTCTTC.

This clonotype was observed a few times. The chain recombines TRBV20-1 with TRBJ2-7; 9 positions agree with TRBD1. CDR1 is DFQATT and CDR2 is SNEGSKA in the germline V gene (reference sequence). Unmatched junction bases numbered 13, after V lost 4 bases and J lost 9 bases. The CDR3 runs 14 residues. The chain's CDR3 is CSAKTGGPNGGQYF. CDR3 nucleotide sequence: TGCAGTGCTAAAACAGGGGGCCCAAACGGGGGGCAGTACTTC.

The table lists this clonotype with many counts. The chain uses TRBV7-9 and TRBJ2-1; TRBD2 matches at 10 bases. J lost 5 bases, V lost 5 bases, and 9 bases had no gene match. This CDR3 has 16 amino acids. The germline V gene encodes CDR1 SEHNR and CDR2 FQNEAQ (reference sequence). The CDR3 DNA reads as TGTGCCAGCAGCACCTCCCCTAGCGGGAGTCACAATGAGCAGTTCTTC. This sequence encodes CASSTSPSGSHNEQFF.

This clonotype was recorded a few times. The J gene is TRBJ2-2, the V gene TRBV20-1, with D unresolved. The length of the CDR3 is 14 residues. Germline V gene sequence: CDR1 DFQATT, CDR2 SNEGSKA (reference sequence). V was shortened by 3 bases and J by 4 bases, with 12 bases between the two germline ends. In DNA, the CDR3 is TGCAGTGCTAGCCCCCGCTACTCCACCGGGGAGCTGTTTTTT. This encodes CSASPRYSTGELFF.

The chain is built from TRBV12-3 or TRBV12-4 and TRBJ1-6; perhaps TRBD1 as D (6 bases). CDR3 length equals 16 residues. V was trimmed by 6 bases and J by 7 bases, leaving 19 bases between them. CDR3 coding DNA: TGTGCCAGCAGCCTGGGACTTCTGGGGGGCAATTCACCCCTCCACTTT. Residues: CASSLGLLGGNSPLHF.

There are many counts of this clonotype. The J gene is TRBJ2-1, the V gene TRBV24-1, with 7 bases matching TRBD1. J was trimmed by 8 bases and V by 4 bases; bases with no gene match: 4. Germline V gene sequence: CDR1 KGHDR, CDR2 SFDVKD. The CDR3 consists of 13 residues. CDR3 sequence reads: CATSEQGQDEQFF. CDR3 in DNA: TGTGCCACCAGTGAACAAGGACAGGATGAGCAGTTCTTC.

This clonotype has at least ten counts. This rearrangement joins TRBV3-1 to TRBJ2-7, with D hard to call. Germline lookup yields CDR1 LGHDT and CDR2 YNNKEL (reference sequence). This CDR3 contains 15 residues. With 2 bases removed from V and 2 bases from J, the gap between germline ends came to 13 bases. The CDR3 loop reads CASSQIRGHPYEQYF. The CDR3 bases are TGTGCCAGCAGCCAAATTCGAGGTCATCCCTACGAGCAGTACTTC.

As to this clonotype: One junction end does not reproduce the germline sequence, and a read error may be involved. The chain links TRBV7-7 to TRBJ2-5, with TRBD2 as a possible D gene (6 bases). Germline loops: CDR1 SSHAT, CDR2 FNYEAQ (reference sequence). This CDR3 contains 14 residues. CDR3 sequence: CASSLAAGLKTQYF. As DNA, the CDR3 is TGTGCTAGCAGCTTAGCGGCAGGGTTAAAGACCCAGTACTTC.

This clonotype was found a few times. V usage is TRBV7-3 and J usage is TRBJ2-3; no reliable D call. The CDR3 is 13 amino acids. Germline CDR1 and CDR2: SGHTA and FQGTGA. V lost 5 bases, J lost 7 bases, and 13 bases lay in between. The CDR3 sequence is CASSPYGVNTQYF. The CDR3 DNA reads TGTGCCAGCAGCCCCTATGGGGTTAATACGCAGTATTTT.

This clonotype was seen ten or more times. This chain uses TRBV12-3 or TRBV12-4 with TRBJ2-2, with 11 bases lining up with TRBD2. The V gene end was trimmed by 5 bases and the J gene end by 2 bases; junction bases not matched to a gene: 1. The CDR3 spans 15 residues. CDR3 in amino acids: CASSTSGSNTGELFF. The DNA of the CDR3 is TGTGCCAGCAGTACTAGCGGGAGTAACACCGGGGAGCTGTTTTTT.

Many counts were recorded for this clonotype. This chain connects TRBV6-5 to TRBJ1-2, with TRBD1 matching over 7 bases. V lost 0 bases and J lost 4; bases outside the gene matches: 8. Germline V lookup: CDR1 MNHEY, CDR2 SVGAGI. The CDR3 has 16 amino acids. For the CDR3, the DNA is TGTGCCAGCAGTTACTCGAGTACAGGGGTGGGCTATGGCTACACCTTC. It yields the protein CASSYSSTGVGYGYTF.

The chain links TRBV5-6 to TRBJ2-7; 8 nucleotides line up with TRBD1. In germline, CDR1 is SGHDT, CDR2 YYEEEE. Germline trimming cut 4 bases from V and 3 bases from J; bases unmatched to any gene: 9. This CDR3 is 15 amino acids long. CDR3 region: CASSRPGGAFYEQYF. The CDR3 DNA reads as TGTGCCAGCAGCCGGCCAGGGGGCGCGTTCTACGAGCAGTACTTC.

This chain joins TRBV11-2 and TRBJ2-3, with 8 bases identical to TRBD1. The V segment lost 5 bases and the J segment 0 bases; nucleotides outside the gene matches: 13. Per germline, CDR1 SGHAT and CDR2 FQNNGV. The CDR3 length is 18 residues. The CDR3 region has the DNA TGTGCCAGCAGCCTATCCTCCCAGGGGGCCGGGAGCACAGATACGCAGTATTTT. Translated: CASSLSSQGAGSTDTQYF.

This chain links TRBV12-3 or TRBV12-4 with TRBJ1-3, with D hard to call. Trimming shortened V by 3 bases and J by 8 bases, and 20 bases separated the two germline ends. This CDR3 has 16 residues. The chain's CDR3 is CASSFSMGGVADTIYF. In nucleotides, the CDR3 is TGTGCCAGCAGTTTCAGCATGGGAGGAGTAGCCGACACCATATATTTT.

This rearrangement joins TRBV19 to TRBJ1-1; D is possibly TRBD1 (5 bases). With 3 bases removed from V and 9 bases from J, the gap between germline ends came to 14 bases. The CDR3 contains 13 residues. CDR1 is LNHDA and CDR2 is SQIVND in the germline V gene (reference sequence). The CDR3 region is CASSIGRAGQAFF. CDR3 DNA: TGTGCCAGTAGTATTGGCAGGGCGGGTCAAGCTTTCTTT.

This clonotype appeared a few times. This chain uses TRBV20-1 with TRBJ1-1, with TRBD1 matching over 9 bases. The CDR3 loop spans 14 amino acids. The trim removed 4 bases at V and 3 bases at J, leaving 6 bases unmatched. Germline lookup yields CDR1 DFQATT and CDR2 SNEGSKA (reference sequence). CDR3 DNA sequence: TGCAGTGCTAAGACCTGGACAGGGGACACTGAAGCTTTCTTT. Protein: CSAKTWTGDTEAFF.

This clonotype was seen at least ten times. The chain combines TRBV20-1 with TRBJ2-7; D is tentatively TRBD1 or TRBD2 (5 bases each). Germline V gene sequence: CDR1 DFQATT, CDR2 SNEGSKA (reference sequence). V lost 3 bases to trimming and J lost 2 bases, with 11 bases between them. CDR3 length: 13 residues. In DNA form, the CDR3 reads TGCAGTGCTAGTGGTGGGACCACCTACGAGCAGTACTTC. It specifies CSASGGTTYEQYF.

This clonotype has only a few counts. The J gene is TRBJ1-4, the V gene TRBV7-2, with D hard to call. The CDR3 is made up of 15 amino acids. Trimming stripped 3 bases from V and 12 bases from J, with 20 bases between. Germline V lookup: CDR1 SGHTA, CDR2 FQGNSA. CDR3 amino acids: CASSFLPGPSGELFF. CDR3 sequence (DNA): TGTGCCAGCAGCTTTCTTCCGGGCCCCAGCGGTGAACTGTTTTTT.

This clonotype occurred many times. The chain joins TRBV9 to TRBJ2-2; maybe TRBD2 (6 bases). Germline loops: CDR1 SGDLS, CDR2 YYNGEE. The CDR3 length is 15 residues. V lost 1 base, J lost 4 bases, and 11 bases lay in between. For the CDR3, the DNA is TGTGCCAGCAGCGTATCTAGCGACGGCACCGGGGAGCTGTTTTTT. Translation: CASSVSSDGTGELFF.

This clonotype was seen more than once but under ten times. The chain carries TRBV7-2 and TRBJ2-7; no reliable D call. Trimming took 5 bases from V and 7 from J, leaving 15 bases between them. Germline V gene sequence: CDR1 SGHTA, CDR2 FQGNSA. The CDR3 covers 13 residues. CDR3: CASSPWRFREQYF. In DNA, the CDR3 is TGTGCCAGCAGCCCTTGGCGGTTTAGAGAGCAGTACTTC.